Listed below are T cell receptor beta chains from one sample, sequenced in a study of blood T cells in healthy people across ages. Using its own MiXCR run on the 5' RACE reads, TCRdb lists one record per CDR3 protein. The repertoire holds some 1,800,000 distinct CDR3 sequences, with around 40% as singletons. Sequenced material: blood. All receptors derive from a human donor in good health. Both conserved end residues are part of each CDR3. A D gene is named only where the DNA matches it firmly. Clone size appears in some rows only: once, few, many, or a class for an expanded clone.

J gene,D gene,clone size,V gene,CDR3 protein,CDR3 DNA
TRBJ1-1,.,.,TRBV28,CASSSYRTALQRAFF,TGTGCCAGCAGTTCTTATCGGACAGCCCTTCAGCGAGCTTTCTTT
TRBJ1-2,.,.,TRBV3-1,CASSQVNQLYGYTF,TGTGCCAGCAGCCAAGTTAACCAGCTCTATGGCTACACCTTC
TRBJ1-2,.,.,TRBV24-1,CATRDLWGRDGYTF,TGTGCCACCAGGGATTTGTGGGGAAGAGATGGCTACACCTTC
TRBJ2-1,.,.,TRBV5-1,CASSRRRGDGQFF,TGCGCCAGCAGCCGGCGGAGGGGAGATGGGCAGTTCTTC
TRBJ1-2,.,.,TRBV20-1,CSARVLSDYTF,TGCAGTGCTAGAGTATTATCAGACTACACCTTC
TRBJ2-1,.,once,TRBV20-1,CSARVSGDEQFF,TGCAGTGCTAGGGTCTCGGGTGATGAGCAGTTCTTC
TRBJ2-1,TRBD1,few,TRBV6-1,CASRGQGAGEQFF,TGTGCCAGCAGGGGACAGGGGGCAGGGGAGCAGTTCTTC
TRBJ2-1,.,few,TRBV2,CASSDPYNEQFF,TGTGCCAGCAGTGACCCCTACAATGAGCAGTTCTTC
TRBJ1-4,.,.,TRBV20-1,CSAPENGGDEKLFF,TGCAGCGCACCCGAGAATGGAGGGGATGAAAAACTGTTTTTT
TRBJ2-3,TRBD1,.,TRBV7-3,CASSSITGGTDTQYF,TGTGCCAGCAGCTCGATAACAGGGGGCACAGATACGCAGTATTTT
TRBJ1-2,.,few,TRBV6-6,CASSYRQDGYTF,TGCGCCAGCAGTTACAGGCAGGATGGCTACACCTTC
TRBJ1-1,.,few,TRBV7-2,CASSFSPGPANTEAFF,TGTGCCAGCAGCTTTTCCCCAGGCCCGGCGAACACTGAAGCTTTCTTT
TRBJ1-6,.,few,TRBV7-2,CASSLDRAENSPLHF,TGTGCCAGCAGCTTAGATAGGGCAGAAAATTCACCCCTCCACTTT
TRBJ1-1,TRBD1,once,TRBV9,CASSGQTGENTEAFF,TGTGCCAGCAGCGGACAAACAGGGGAGAACACTGAAGCTTTCTTT
TRBJ2-7,.,few,TRBV15,CATSRAGEQYF,TGTGCCACCAGCAGAGCAGGGGAGCAGTACTTC
TRBJ2-7,.,.,TRBV7-9,CASSGGTDYEQYF,TGTGCCAGCAGCGGCGGGACAGACTACGAGCAGTACTTC
TRBJ2-7,.,.,TRBV7-9,CASSTLDSVSYEQYF,TGTGCCAGCAGCACGCTCGACAGTGTTTCCTACGAGCAGTACTTC
TRBJ2-7,.,many,TRBV4-1,CASSQDQGSYEQYF,TGCGCCAGCAGCCAAGATCAGGGCTCCTACGAGCAGTACTTC
TRBJ2-4,TRBD2,.,TRBV3-1,CASSQAGGASIQYF,TGTGCCAGCAGCCAAGCCGGGGGGGCCAGCATTCAGTACTTC
TRBJ2-7,TRBD1,.,TRBV20-1,CSAPTPWDSYEQYF,TGCAGTGCTCCCACACCCTGGGACAGCTACGAGCAGTACTTC
TRBJ1-1,.,.,TRBV12-5,CASGLVPENTEAFF,TGTGCTAGTGGTTTGGTCCCGGAGAACACTGAAGCTTTCTTT
TRBJ2-7,.,once,TRBV7-9,CASSKGVPTGSSYEQYF,TGTGCCAGCAGCAAAGGGGTGCCTACAGGTTCCTCCTACGAGCAGTACTTC
TRBJ2-4,.,.,TRBV11-3,CASSARTEAGQYF,TGTGCCAGCAGCGCAAGGACAGAGGCTGGCCAGTACTTC